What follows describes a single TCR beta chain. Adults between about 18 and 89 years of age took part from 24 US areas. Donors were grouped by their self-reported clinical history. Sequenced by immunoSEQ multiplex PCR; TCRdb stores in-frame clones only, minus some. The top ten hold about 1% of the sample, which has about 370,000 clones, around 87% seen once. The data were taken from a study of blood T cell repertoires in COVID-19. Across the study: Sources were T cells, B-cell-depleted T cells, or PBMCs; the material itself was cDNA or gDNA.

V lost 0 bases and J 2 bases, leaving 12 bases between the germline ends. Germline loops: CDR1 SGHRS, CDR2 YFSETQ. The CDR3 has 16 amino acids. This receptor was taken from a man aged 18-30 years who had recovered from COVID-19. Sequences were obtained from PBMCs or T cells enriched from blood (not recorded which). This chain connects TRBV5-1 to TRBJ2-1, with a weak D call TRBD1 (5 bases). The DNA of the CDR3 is TGCGCCAGCAGCTTGGGGGGCTTGTTAACCTACAATGAGCAGTTCTTC. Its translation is CASSLGGLLTYNEQFF.